This T cell receptor (beta chain) was retrieved from a study of identical twins (dated by TCRdb to 2016 to 2017). General notes on the study: The study deep-sequenced TCR alpha and beta repertoires from monozygotic twins, unrelated adults of various ages and cord blood to test whether fetal clonotypes persist. To rule out contamination, the twin experiments were replicated at different times with different library preparation protocols. What the study reported, not specific to this receptor: In beta out-of-frame sequences, excess twin sharing was weaker, because having fewer shared sequences lowered the signal-to-noise ratio. Out-of-frame TCR alpha sequences shared between twins showed an excess of low generation-probability sequences compared with coincidental sharing between unrelated individuals. Because the same donors could not be followed over many years, the conclusions relied on cross-sectional statistical analysis. Out-of-frame TCR alpha sharing in monozygotic twins was systematically underestimated by recombination models, whereas sharing between unrelated individuals was in agreement with the recombination models. Invariant T cells such as MAIT and iNKT could partly confound zero-insertion analyses, though diverse VJ usage argued against this for most clonotypes. Fewer insertions were carried by abundant cord blood beta clonotypes; a weaker similar trend was observed in young adult naive repertoires, while no such trend was observed in memory repertoires.

Every donor in the study was a healthy Caucasian. The twin cohort consisted of three pairs of female monozygotic twins, all aged roughly 18 to 30 years. CD4+ and CD8+ T cell populations were isolated with positive isolation kits from Invitrogen. Measured from the cysteine to the phenylalanine, the CDR3 is 15 residues long. Only the CDR3 region is kept as DNA, spanning 45 bases read in frame from base 1. Compared with germline, V lacks 2 bases and J lacks 2 bases; bases without a gene match: 5. The CDR1 and CDR2 encoded by the germline V gene are MGHDK and SYGVNS. This clonotype was recorded at least ten times. This receptor's antigen is unknown. Base qualities are not recorded, but no much larger clone differs from it by a single base. Preparation of the library involved 5' RACE. The data were produced on an Illumina HiSeq 2000. A universal primer binding site was added through template switching, and the final cDNA carried a unique molecular identifier so that TCR cDNA molecules could be counted accurately. Specific primers in the conserved constant-segment region were used to synthesize first-strand cDNA for the TCR alpha and beta chains. To control for contamination, every cDNA library was double barcoded, receiving both a SMART-Mk sample barcode and Illumina barcodes. TruSeq adapter sequences and Illumina sample barcodes were added in two successive PCR steps. TCR alpha and beta cDNA libraries were sequenced on the Illumina HiSeq platform with custom primers. Per the original workflow: Unique molecular identifiers were extracted from raw reads with MiGEC, and CDR3 positions were determined with MiXCR. Recombination models were inferred per individual with the repgenHMM and IGoR tools using an EM algorithm. The analysis of shared clonotypes was done with the tcR package in R, with sharing normalized by the product of cloneset sizes. To study raw recombination free of thymic and clonal selection effects, out-of-frame nonproductive sequences were analyzed. Through fastp at Q25 and MiXCR, TCRdb rebuilt clones from the public reads, retaining in-frame beta chains. One record per CDR3 amino acid sequence lists the most common genes and DNA. These V and J calls originate from TCRdb's pipeline instead of the authors' own analysis. The sample has around 510,000 distinct CDR3 sequences on record, roughly an eighth of them singletons. About 0.97% of the sample belongs to the ten largest clones.

The data also belong to a second study, concerning yellow fever vaccine responses in identical twins. The second publication reports: The T cell response to vaccination in identical twins was reported by the authors to appear partly convergent and partly personalized. Focusing on identical twins, the study followed the T cell clones that responded to the vaccine, and did so with precision.

The receptor comes from a woman aged 18-29 years in good health. Rearrangement joined TRBV25-1 to TRBJ2-7; 8 bases in the middle match TRBD2. Specimen: CD4+ T cells sorted from blood. The nucleotides read TGTGCCAGCAGTGAACAGGCTAGCGGGCCCTACGAGCAGTACTTC. Translated, it reads CASSEQASGPYEQYF.